The rows below give T cell receptor beta chains drawn from one sample of a study of blood T cell repertoires in COVID-19. The method was immunoSEQ multiplex PCR; TCRdb's version includes in-frame clones alone and lacks a portion of them. The sample carries 180,000 or so clones, roughly nine tenths recorded once. Sequenced: peripheral blood. Receptors originate from a woman aged 25-40 years with active or convalescent COVID-19. Both conserved end residues are part of each CDR3. Fields, in order: V gene, D gene, J gene, clone size, CDR3 protein, CDR3 DNA. A D gene is named only where the DNA matches it firmly. Clone size is given for some rows only: seen once, a few or many times, or a class if the clone is expanded.

TRBV5-1	.	TRBJ1-2	.	CASSPQGGTQTNYGYTF	TGCGCCAGCAGCCCTCAGGGCGGGACCCAAACTAACTATGGCTACACCTTC
TRBV10-3	.	TRBJ1-1	.	CAISPSSGDTEAFF	TGTGCCATCAGTCCCTCGTCGGGGGACACTGAAGCTTTCTTT
TRBV30	.	TRBJ1-1	.	CAWTQVGAHWEAFF	TGTGCCTGGACACAGGTAGGGGCCCACTGGGAAGCTTTCTTT
TRBV6-5	TRBD1	TRBJ2-7	.	CASSRTGIEQYF	TGTGCCAGCAGTCGGACAGGGATCGAGCAGTACTTC
TRBV11-2	.	TRBJ2-3	.	CASSPSTDTQYF	TGTGCCAGCAGCCCTAGCACAGATACGCAGTATTTT
TRBV3-1/TRBV3-2	.	TRBJ1-5	.	CASSLLGNQPQHF	TGTGCCAGCAGCCTGTTAGGCAATCAGCCCCAGCATTTT
TRBV6-5	.	TRBJ2-5	.	CASRLDKQETQYF	TGTGCCAGCAGACTCGACAAGCAAGAGACCCAGTACTTC
TRBV6-2/TRBV6-3	.	TRBJ2-4	.	CASSYPGELRIQYF	TGTGCCAGCAGTTACCCCGGGGAGTTGCGCATTCAGTACTTC
TRBV6-6	.	TRBJ1-2	.	CASRQIGTPNYGYTF	TGTGCCAGCCGGCAGATAGGGACACCGAACTATGGCTACACCTTC
TRBV13	TRBD2	TRBJ2-2	.	CASSSRTRHTGELFF	TGTGCCAGCAGCTCCCGGACTAGACACACCGGGGAGCTGTTTTTT
TRBV5-1	TRBD1	TRBJ1-2	few	CASSIGQGRRGYTF	TGCGCCAGCAGCATTGGACAGGGGAGGCGGGGCTACACCTTC
TRBV20-1	.	TRBJ2-7	.	CSATDTYEQYF	TGCAGTGCTACAGATACCTACGAGCAGTACTTC
TRBV12-3/TRBV12-4	.	TRBJ1-1	.	CASSSQMNTEAFF	TGTGCCAGCAGTTCTCAGATGAACACTGAAGCTTTCTTT
TRBV28	.	TRBJ2-2	once	CASSSYQDYTTGELFF	TGTGCCAGCAGTTCCTATCAGGACTATACCACCGGGGAGCTGTTTTTT
TRBV2	TRBD1	TRBJ2-5	.	CASSTTRQGRGETQYF	TGTGCCAGCAGTACCACCCGACAGGGAAGAGGGGAGACCCAGTACTTC
TRBV7-9	TRBD2	TRBJ2-5	.	CASSRRLAGKLEETQYF	TGTGCCAGCAGCCGCAGACTAGCGGGAAAGCTGGAAGAGACCCAGTACTTC
TRBV7-2	TRBD2	TRBJ2-1	.	CASSLGGGLEQFF	TGTGCCAGCAGCTTAGGCGGGGGGCTTGAGCAGTTCTTC
TRBV2	TRBD1	TRBJ1-1	.	CASSDYVTGGNTEAFF	TGTGCCAGCAGTGATTATGTGACAGGGGGGAACACTGAAGCTTTCTTT
TRBV18	TRBD2	TRBJ2-1	.	CASSLLAGGVNLNEQFF	TGTGCCAGCTCATTGTTAGCGGGAGGTGTTAATTTGAATGAGCAGTTCTTC
TRBV7-9	.	TRBJ1-1	.	CASSLGGSEAFF	TGTGCCAGCAGCTTAGGCGGGTCCGAAGCTTTCTTT
TRBV5-1	TRBD2	TRBJ2-7	once	CASSQRTSGNYEQYF	TGCGCCAGCAGCCAACGGACTAGCGGAAACTACGAGCAGTACTTC
TRBV11-3	.	TRBJ2-1	.	CASSPQVMTYNEQFF	TGTGCCAGCAGCCCACAGGTGATGACCTACAATGAGCAGTTCTTC
TRBV7-8	TRBD1	TRBJ2-5	.	CASSFGTGAETQYF	TGTGCCAGCAGCTTCGGGACAGGGGCGGAGACCCAGTACTTC
TRBV6-6	.	TRBJ2-2	.	CASSYQSGTGELFF	TGTGCCAGCAGTTATCAAAGCGGGACCGGGGAGCTGTTTTTT
TRBV5-6	.	TRBJ1-1	.	CASSLFPGEAFF	TGTGCCAGCAGCTTGTTCCCGGGAGAAGCTTTCTTT
TRBV12-3/TRBV12-4	.	TRBJ2-7	once	CASSPVRYEQYF	TGTGCCAGCAGTCCGGTTCGCTACGAGCAGTACTTC
TRBV10-3	TRBD1	TRBJ1-2	.	CAISEPKGTGFNGYTF	TGTGCCATCAGTGAGCCTAAAGGGACAGGGTTTAATGGCTACACCTTC
TRBV21-1	.	TRBJ2-1	.	CASTPALEVDEQFF	TGTGCCAGCACTCCCGCCTTGGAGGTCGATGAGCAGTTCTTC
TRBV6-2/TRBV6-3	.	TRBJ1-5	few	CASSYAGAFNQPQHF	TGTGCCAGCAGTTACGCAGGGGCCTTCAATCAGCCCCAGCATTTT
TRBV30	TRBD1	TRBJ1-3	.	CAWKEGQGGNTIYF	TGTGCCTGGAAAGAGGGACAGGGTGGAAACACCATATATTTT
TRBV5-6	TRBD2	TRBJ2-2	.	CASSLRLAGNTGELFF	TGTGCCAGCAGCCTGAGACTAGCGGGGAACACCGGGGAGCTGTTTTTT
TRBV5-1	.	TRBJ1-1	.	CASSLAWRMNTEAFF	TGCGCCAGCAGCTTGGCCTGGAGGATGAACACTGAAGCTTTCTTT
TRBV2	TRBD1	TRBJ2-4	.	CASSERTGTNIQYF	TGTGCCAGCAGTGAAAGGACAGGGACGAACATTCAGTACTTC
TRBV20-1	.	TRBJ2-1	.	CSAAPSEQFF	TGCAGTGCAGCCCCTTCTGAGCAGTTCTTC
TRBV20-1	TRBD2	TRBJ2-5	once	CSASLAVQETQYF	TGCAGTGCTAGTCTAGCGGTCCAAGAGACCCAGTACTTC
TRBV6-4	TRBD2	TRBJ2-1	.	CASSDSPSGYNEQFF	TGTGCCAGCAGTGACTCGCCTAGCGGTTACAATGAGCAGTTCTTC
TRBV3-1/TRBV3-2	.	TRBJ2-7	few	CASSHRRRGLYEQYF	TGTGCCAGCAGCCACAGAAGAAGGGGCCTATACGAGCAGTACTTC
TRBV5-1	.	TRBJ2-1	.	CASSLEIRVNNEQFF	TGCGCCAGCAGCTTGGAAATCCGAGTTAACAATGAGCAGTTCTTC
TRBV19	TRBD1	TRBJ1-3	once	CASSTLGQGRGNTIYF	TGTGCCAGTAGTACCCTAGGACAGGGTCGAGGAAACACCATATATTTT
TRBV28	TRBD1	TRBJ1-5	.	CASTATGVGNQPQHF	TGTGCCAGCACCGCCACAGGGGTCGGCAATCAGCCCCAGCATTTT
TRBV6-4	.	TRBJ1-4	.	CASGRRRKEETREKLFF	TGTGCCAGCGGGCGACGACGGAAGGAAGAAACTCGGGAAAAACTGTTTTTT
TRBV5-1	TRBD1	TRBJ1-2	once	CASSLAPGGNYGYTF	TGCGCCAGCAGCTTGGCCCCAGGGGGCAACTATGGCTACACCTTC
TRBV2	.	TRBJ2-5	once	CASSGGVTETQYF	TGTGCCAGCAGTGGGGGGGTGACGGAGACCCAGTACTTC
TRBV25-1	.	TRBJ2-1	.	CASSEDRLGGGSYNEQFF	TGTGCCAGCAGTGAAGACCGGCTGGGCGGAGGCTCCTACAATGAGCAGTTCTTC
TRBV6-5	TRBD1	TRBJ1-3	.	CASSYEGGTAGNTIYF	TGTGCCAGCAGTTACGAAGGTGGGACAGCTGGAAACACCATATATTTT
TRBV7-2	.	TRBJ1-5	.	CASSLAAGGNQPQHF	TGTGCCAGCAGCTTAGCGGCGGGAGGCAATCAGCCCCAGCATTTT
TRBV2	TRBD2	TRBJ2-5	.	CASSREDETQYF	TGTGCCAGCAGTCGGGAGGATGAGACCCAGTACTTC
TRBV18	.	TRBJ1-5	.	CASSPPSLNNQPQHF	TGTGCCAGCTCACCACCCTCTTTAAACAATCAGCCCCAGCATTTT
TRBV15	.	TRBJ1-6	.	CATSRGFSSYNSPLHF	TGTGCCACCAGCAGAGGATTTAGCTCCTATAATTCACCCCTCCACTTT
TRBV28	.	TRBJ1-2	.	CASSLGGSNYGYTF	TGTGCCAGCAGTTTGGGAGGGAGTAACTATGGCTACACCTTC
TRBV5-1	.	TRBJ2-1	.	CASSLVAGPGNEQFF	TGCGCCAGCAGCTTGGTGGCGGGACCAGGGAATGAGCAGTTCTTC
TRBV19	.	TRBJ2-2	.	CASSTKRGTGELFF	TGTGCCAGTAGTACGAAAAGAGGCACCGGGGAGCTGTTTTTT
TRBV6-6	TRBD2	TRBJ2-2	.	CASRQLAGVTGELFF	TGTGCCAGCAGGCAACTAGCGGGGGTTACCGGGGAGCTGTTTTTT
TRBV24-1	.	TRBJ2-3	.	CATSDQGWQGSTDTQYF	TGTGCCACCAGTGACCAGGGTTGGCAGGGGAGCACAGATACGCAGTATTTT
TRBV3-1/TRBV3-2	.	TRBJ2-3	.	CASSPGHTDTQYF	TGTGCCAGCAGCCCGGGACACACAGATACGCAGTATTTT